This TCR beta chain was recovered during a study of CD8 T cells in Susac syndrome. Trimming pared 4 bases from V and 8 bases from J, leaving 11 bases between. Germline V gene lookup returns CDR1 LGHDT and CDR2 YNNKEL (reference sequence). This CDR3 region has 12 residues. cDNA came from about 0.5 to 1 ug RNA primed by random hexamers. TCRdb processed the immunoSEQ multiplex PCR reads anew with MiXCR; each CDR3 protein has one entry. Of 40,000 to 60,000 distinct CDR3 sequences listed, 93% are singletons. Sequences were obtained from CD8+ T cells from PBMCs. The sequence derives from a human donor with multiple sclerosis. The chain carries TRBV3-1 and TRBJ1-1, with no clear D. The chain's CDR3 is CASSPSGSEAFF. CDR3 nucleotides: TGTGCCAGCAGCCCTTCGGGGTCCGAAGCTTTCTTT.